This passage covers 31 T cell receptor beta chains from one sample sequenced in a study of beta chain features in type 1 diabetes. General observations from the study: Moderately but significantly shorter TCRB CDR3s were found in Type 1 diabetes patients in all four CD4+ subsets.

What was sequenced were expressed TCRB transcripts, since all of the isolated RNA had been reverse transcribed. Clones were read by immunoSEQ multiplex PCR, and TCRdb kept only the in-frame ones, dropping some. Of 280,000 or so clones detected, about 15% appear once; the ten largest clones hold about 0.014%. The antigens of these receptors remain unknown. The sample was naive CD4+ T cells from blood. All receptors come from a man aged 18 to 30 with type 1 diabetes.

The rearrangement uses TRBV2 and TRBJ1-2; D uncertain. V was cut by 4 bases and J by 4 bases, with 10 bases left in between. The CDR3 spans 13 residues. Germline CDR1 SNHLY, CDR2 FYNNEI. The CDR3 reads CASSVLLLYGYTF. The CDR3 DNA is TGTGCCAGCAGTGTTCTCCTTCTCTATGGCTACACCTTC.

This clone was observed a handful of times. The chain links TRBV12-5 to TRBJ1-1, with 9 bases fitting TRBD1. The CDR3 is 16 amino acids. The germline gives CDR1 LGHNT, CDR2 FRNRAP. The ends lost 1 base at V and 6 bases at J; junction bases unmatched: 9. The CDR3 region is CASGLANSQGAAEAFF. The CDR3 nucleotides read TGTGCTAGTGGTTTGGCGAACTCACAGGGGGCGGCTGAAGCTTTCTTT.

This clone occurred a few times. The chain uses TRBV30 and TRBJ2-2; perhaps TRBD2 as D (5 bases). Trimming left V 5 bases short and J 7 bases short, with 5 bases between. CDR3 length equals 10 residues. Germline assignment: CDR1 GTSNPN and CDR2 SVGIG (reference sequence). In nucleotides, the CDR3 is TGTGCCTGGGCGGGCGGGGAGCTGTTTTTT. Translating it yields CAWAGGELFF.

The V and J genes are TRBV5-1 and TRBJ2-2; TRBD2 agrees at 12 bases. The CDR3 length is 17 residues. The trim removed 1 base at V and 4 bases at J, leaving 5 bases unmatched. Germline CDR1 SGHRS, CDR2 YFSETQ. The CDR3 DNA sequence: TGCGCCAGCAGCTTGCGACTAGCGGGAGTTAGCACCGGGGAGCTGTTTTTT. It specifies CASSLRLAGVSTGELFF.

This clone turned up a few times. This chain joins TRBV30 and TRBJ1-1; D gene unclear. The CDR3 extends over 15 amino acids. Between the trimmed V and J ends, which lost 0 bases and 7 bases, there was a span of 18 bases. CDR1 and CDR2 from the germline V gene are GTSNPN and SVGIG (reference sequence). The CDR3 loop reads CAWSVLGRVDNEAFF. CDR3 bases: TGTGCCTGGAGTGTACTCGGGAGGGTGGATAATGAAGCTTTCTTT. The whole variable domain, filled in from reference TRBV30 and TRBJ1-1, reads SQTIHQWPATLVQPVGSPLSLECTVEGTSNPNLYWYRQAAGRGLQLLFYSVGIGQISSEVPQNLSASRPQDRQFILSSKKLLLSDSGFYLCAWSVLGRVDNEAFFGQGTRLTVV.

The chain carries TRBV13 and TRBJ1-6, with 9 bases matching TRBD1. V shed 2 bases and J 5 bases; nucleotides not matched to a gene: 7. CDR3 length: 17 amino acids. Germline loops: CDR1 PRHDT, CDR2 FYEKMQ (reference sequence). CDR3 loop: CASSLSRNRGHNSPLHF. As DNA, the CDR3 is TGTGCCAGCAGCTTATCTAGGAACAGGGGGCATAATTCACCCCTCCACTTT.

This clone appeared a few times. The gene calls are TRBV4-2 and TRBJ1-1; D gene uncertain. Trimming removed 0 bases from V and 1 base from J, with 6 bases in between. Per germline, CDR1 LGHNA and CDR2 YNFKEQ. The CDR3 is 14 residues long. CDR3 sequence (DNA): TGTGCCAGCAGCCAAGATCGGTCGAACACTGAAGCTTTCTTT. Translation: CASSQDRSNTEAFF.

CDR3 DNA sequence: TGTGCCAGCTCACCAACGGACAGGGGCCGGGCGCAGTATTTT. It translates to CASSPTDRGRAQYF. The genes are TRBV18 and TRBJ2-3, with TRBD1 identical over 9 bases. This CDR3 spans 14 amino acids. V lost 2 bases and J lost 10; bases outside the gene matches: 7. Germline loops: CDR1 KGHSH, CDR2 LQKENI.

This clone was seen more than once but under ten times. V is TRBV7-2 and J is TRBJ2-3; weak D call: TRBD2 (5 bases). The V end was cut by 7 bases, the J end by 4 bases, with 15 bases between. In germline, CDR1 is SGHTA, CDR2 FQGNSA. The CDR3 has 14 residues. CDR3 DNA: TGTGCCAGCACTTCCTTCCCCGGGGCAGATACGCAGTATTTT. It codes for CASTSFPGADTQYF. Full variable domain (rest looked up from reference TRBV7-2 and TRBJ2-3): GAGVSQSPSNKVTEKGKDVELRCDPISGHTALYWYRQSLGQGLEFLIYFQGNSAPDKSGLPSDRFSAERTGGSVSTLTIQRTQQEDSAVYLCASTSFPGADTQYFGPGTRLTVL.

The chain employs TRBV6-6 and TRBJ2-1; TRBD1 matches 9 bases. The V segment lost 7 bases and the J segment 2 bases; nucleotides outside the gene matches: 9. CDR3 length: 16 residues. Germline V gene data show CDR1 as MNHNY and CDR2 as SVGAGI (reference sequence). CDR3 residues: CASTGTGPPAYNEQFF. The CDR3 region has the DNA TGTGCCAGCACCGGGACAGGGCCGCCCGCCTACAATGAGCAGTTCTTC.

This clone has only a few counts. The chain links TRBV21-1 to TRBJ2-1; the table gives TRBD2 as D, unverified against the DNA. TRBV21-1 is recorded as a pseudogene. The CDR3 contains 15 residues. CDR3 nucleotide sequence: TGTGCCAGCAGACCCGGACTAGCGGGAATAGTGCGGCAGTTCTTC. It yields the protein CASRPGLAGIVRQFF.

The chain uses TRBV30 and TRBJ2-7, with D perhaps matching TRBD1 (5 bases). V was cut by 5 bases and J by 4 bases, with 12 bases left in between. The V gene's germline CDR1 is GTSNPN and CDR2 SVGIG (reference sequence). The CDR3 extends over 12 amino acids. The CDR3 is CAWVSGPYEQYF. The CDR3 nucleotides read TGTGCCTGGGTTTCAGGGCCGTACGAGCAGTACTTC.

The V and J genes are TRBV5-6 and TRBJ2-1; no clear D. The germline V and J ends were trimmed by 0 bases and 12 bases, with 10 bases remaining between them. CDR1 SGHDT and CDR2 YYEEEE come from the germline V gene. The CDR3 loop spans 12 amino acids. CDR3 DNA: TGTGCCAGCAGCTTGGGTAGCCCCGGGCAGTTCTTC. This gives the protein CASSLGSPGQFF.

The rearrangement uses TRBV10-3 and TRBJ2-7; TRBD1 matches 11 bases. V gave up 7 bases and J gave up 4 bases; unmatched junction bases: 3. In germline, CDR1 is ENHRY, CDR2 SYGVKD. The length of the CDR3 is 13 residues. DNA for the CDR3: TGTGCCATCACGGGACAGGGGGTATACGAGCAGTACTTC. Residues: CAITGQGVYEQYF.

This clone was detected only a few times. The gene calls are TRBV14 and TRBJ2-3; D gene uncertain. The CDR3 contains 13 residues. Germline lookup yields CDR1 SGHDN and CDR2 FVKESK. V gave up 2 bases and J gave up 1 base, with 4 bases separating them. The CDR3 loop reads CASSQYGTDTQYF. The CDR3 DNA reads TGTGCCAGCAGCCAATATGGCACAGATACGCAGTATTTT.

The CDR3 protein is CASSSPGQGGRGEQYF. DNA for the CDR3: TGTGCCAGCAGTTCGCCGGGACAGGGAGGTCGAGGCGAGCAGTACTTC. The J gene is TRBJ2-7, the V gene TRBV28; TRBD1 aligns across 9 bases. The CDR3 extends over 16 amino acids. The junction had 13 bases not matched to a gene; V was cut back by 4 bases and J by 6 bases. The germline CDR1 and CDR2 sequences are MDHEN and SYDVKM.

This clone was counted only a few times. The rearrangement uses TRBV30 and TRBJ2-7, with D maybe TRBD1 (8 bases). Germline lookup yields CDR1 GTSNPN and CDR2 SVGIG (reference sequence). The CDR3 totals 14 residues. V shed 5 bases and J shed 2 bases, with 16 bases lying between them. The CDR3: CAWGQQGGTYEQYF. The CDR3 nucleotides read TGTGCCTGGGGCCAACAGGGGGGGACCTACGAGCAGTACTTC.

This clone was counted between two and nine times. This rearrangement joins TRBV19 to TRBJ1-5, with 9 bases aligning to TRBD1. The J segment lost 4 bases and the V segment lost 5 bases, leaving 9 bases of the junction unmatched. This CDR3 has 16 amino acids. The germline CDR1 and CDR2 sequences are LNHDA and SQIVND (reference sequence). The CDR3 DNA is TGTGCCAGTAGTCCTTGGACAGGGGCCGAGAATCAGCCCCAGCATTTT. It translates to CASSPWTGAENQPQHF.

This chain connects TRBV7-9 to TRBJ1-5; D remains ambiguous. The CDR3 has 11 residues. Germline CDR1 and CDR2: SEHNR and FQNEAQ (reference sequence). Trimming cost V 9 bases and J 5 bases, with 8 bases left between them. The CDR3 DNA sequence: TGTGCCAGTGGGAGGGATCAGCCCCAGCATTTT. Protein sequence: CASGRDQPQHF.

The rearrangement uses TRBV15 and TRBJ2-1; D is perhaps TRBD2 (6 bases). The ends were cut back, 6 bases at V and 8 bases at J, with 17 bases in the middle. This CDR3 has 14 residues. CDR1 is LNHNV and CDR2 is YYDKDF in the germline V gene (reference sequence). The CDR3 nucleotides are TGTGCCACCAGTGGGGCTAGCGCCCACGATGAGCAGTTCTTC. Protein: CATSGASAHDEQFF.

The rearrangement joins TRBV10-3 to TRBJ1-5; D is possibly TRBD1 (6 bases). CDR1 is ENHRY and CDR2 is SYGVKD in the germline V gene. There are 15 residues in the CDR3. Between the trimmed V and J ends, which lost 6 bases and 0 bases, there was a span of 12 bases. The CDR3 protein is CAISGQLDSNQPQHF. The CDR3 coding sequence is TGTGCCATCAGCGGACAGCTCGATAGCAATCAGCCCCAGCATTTT.

This clone was observed a handful of times. V is TRBV7-2 and J is TRBJ1-2; 8 nucleotides align to TRBD1. Losses at the gene ends were 6 bases for V and 6 bases for J; bases not matched to a gene: 6. CDR3 length equals 13 residues. Germline V gene lookup returns CDR1 SGHTA and CDR2 FQGNSA. This CDR3 is CASRLTGGNGYTF. The DNA of the CDR3 is TGTGCCAGCAGATTAACAGGGGGGAATGGCTACACCTTC.

This clone was detected a few times. V is TRBV14 and J is TRBJ1-2, with 11 bases matching TRBD1. J lost 7 bases, V lost 1 base, and 2 bases had no gene match. CDR1 and CDR2 from the germline V gene are SGHDN and FVKESK. The CDR3 spans 14 residues. In nucleotides, the CDR3 is TGTGCCAGCAGCCAAGGGACAGGGGGCCGTGGCTACACCTTC. Its translation is CASSQGTGGRGYTF.

This clone appeared a few times. This rearrangement joins TRBV28 to TRBJ1-2; 9 positions agree with TRBD1. Losses at the gene ends were 4 bases for V and 7 bases for J; bases not matched to a gene: 7. Germline V gives CDR1 MDHEN, CDR2 SYDVKM. The CDR3 consists of 14 residues. CDR3 DNA: TGTGCCAGCAGTTCGGGACAGGGAACAGGTGGCTACACCTTC. It is translated as CASSSGQGTGGYTF.

The table lists this clone with a few counts. The chain links TRBV18 to TRBJ2-2, with a possible D match to TRBD1 (6 bases). V dropped 1 base and J dropped 0 bases, with 9 bases sitting between them. Germline lookup yields CDR1 KGHSH and CDR2 LQKENI. This CDR3 region has 16 residues. Here the CDR3 DNA reads TGTGCCAGCTCACCACTACAGGGCGCGAACACCGGGGAGCTGTTTTTT. Protein sequence: CASSPLQGANTGELFF.

V and J are TRBV7-6 and TRBJ1-4; unclear D gene. The CDR3 has 12 residues. Trimming pared 7 bases from V and 10 bases from J, leaving 13 bases between. Germline values: CDR1 SGHVS, CDR2 FNYEAQ. The CDR3 sequence is CASTHRSGKLFF. The DNA of the CDR3 is TGTGCCAGCACCCATCGTTCCGGAAAACTGTTTTTT. Together with reference TRBV7-6 and TRBJ1-4, the CDR3 gives the full variable domain: GAGVSQSPRYKVTKRGQDVALRCDPISGHVSLYWYRQALGQGPEFLTYFNYEAQQDKSGLPNDRFSAERPEGSISTLTIQRTEQRDSAMYRCASTHRSGKLFFGSGTQLSVL.

The V call is TRBV7-9, the J call TRBJ2-7, with TRBD1 matching over 9 bases. The CDR3 extends over 17 amino acids. The ends lost 2 bases at V and 0 bases at J; junction bases unmatched: 8. Germline V gene sequence: CDR1 SEHNR, CDR2 FQNEAQ (reference sequence). CDR3 sequence reads: CASSLSGGTGSSYEQYF. The DNA for the CDR3 is TGTGCCAGCAGCTTATCCGGCGGGACAGGGAGCTCCTACGAGCAGTACTTC.

The chain has TRBV28 and TRBJ2-7; 10 nucleotides align to TRBD1. Trimming took 6 bases from V and 3 from J; bases not matched to a gene: 8. This CDR3 contains 15 residues. The germline gives CDR1 MDHEN, CDR2 SYDVKM. The CDR3 is CASSQWDRGFYEQYF. The CDR3 nucleotides are TGTGCCAGCAGCCAGTGGGACAGGGGATTCTACGAGCAGTACTTC.

The chain has TRBV27 and TRBJ1-5, with D tentatively TRBD1 (6 bases). Trimming took 6 bases from V and 6 from J, leaving 15 bases between them. This CDR3 contains 14 residues. Germline CDR1 reads MNHEY; CDR2 reads SMNVEV (reference sequence). The CDR3: CASRGTGSTQPQHF. The CDR3 nucleotides read TGTGCCAGCAGGGGAACAGGGTCGACTCAGCCCCAGCATTTT.

This rearrangement joins TRBV29-1 to TRBJ1-2, with 10 bases lining up with TRBD1. Germline V gene data show CDR1 as SQVTM and CDR2 as ANQGSEA. The junction had 5 bases not matched to a gene; V was cut back by 0 bases and J by 4 bases. The CDR3 has 15 residues. The CDR3 loop reads CSVEDPTGGFYGYTF. The CDR3 DNA follows: TGCAGCGTTGAAGATCCGACAGGGGGCTTCTATGGCTACACCTTC.

This clone was observed a handful of times. The rearrangement uses TRBV6-5 and TRBJ2-7; the match to TRBD1 covers 9 bases. J was trimmed by 7 bases and V by 6 bases; bases with no gene match: 13. This CDR3 has 15 residues. The V gene's germline CDR1 is MNHEY and CDR2 SVGAGI. CDR3 sequence: CASRLTGTGMSEQYF. CDR3 DNA sequence: TGTGCCAGCAGGCTTACCGGGACAGGGATGAGTGAGCAGTACTTC.